These 15 T cell receptor beta chains were sequenced from one sample in a study of glioma-infiltrating T cells. Using RNA template, CDR3s of TCR alpha and beta were amplified with iRepertoire arm-PCR. Using its own MiXCR run on the multiplex PCR reads, TCRdb lists one record per CDR3 protein. Among more than 350,000 distinct CDR3 sequences listed, 41% were seen once. Sequenced material: glioma tissue, nonneoplastic brain tissue, or PBMCs (not recorded which). Receptors originate from a human donor with low-grade glioma or glioblastoma, undergoing nonglioma brain surgery, or in good health (not recorded which).

This clonotype appeared a few times. The chain combines TRBV18 with TRBJ2-3; D is unresolved. The CDR3 has 15 residues. V lost 3 bases and J lost 6, with 16 bases in between. CDR1 and CDR2 (germline): KGHSH, LQKENI. The CDR3 coding sequence is TGTGCCAGCTCACCTGATTTCCGGGTTACCGATACGCAGTATTTT. Residues: CASSPDFRVTDTQYF.

The rearrangement links TRBV4-2 to TRBJ2-7; D might be TRBD1 (6 bases). Germline CDR1 is LGHNA and CDR2 is YNFKEQ. There are 15 residues in the CDR3. Between the trimmed V and J ends, which lost 0 bases and 4 bases, there was a span of 13 bases. DNA for the CDR3: TGTGCCAGCAGCCAAGAATACAGGGATGTGTACGAGCAGTACTTC. This translates into CASSQEYRDVYEQYF.

J is TRBJ1-2 and V is TRBV4-1, with D unclear. Germline loops: CDR1 MGHRA, CDR2 YSYEKL. The CDR3 loop spans 15 amino acids. Trimming cost V 4 bases and J 1 base, with 13 bases left between them. The CDR3 spells CASSLATRHNYGYTF. CDR3 bases: TGCGCCAGCAGCCTCGCCACGCGTCATAACTATGGCTACACCTTC.

This clonotype was counted between two and nine times. The chain carries TRBV20-1 and TRBJ1-1, with a weak D call TRBD1 (6 bases). V was clipped by 0 bases and J by 3 bases, with 14 bases between them. This CDR3 is built from 15 residues. The germline V gene has CDR1 DFQATT and CDR2 SNEGSKA (reference sequence). This CDR3 reads CSARDWSQGHTEAFF. The DNA of the CDR3 is TGCAGTGCTAGAGATTGGTCACAGGGCCACACTGAAGCTTTCTTT.

This clonotype was seen at least ten times. The V and J genes are TRBV27 and TRBJ2-7; D remains ambiguous. The CDR3 contains 14 residues. Trimming took off 4 bases at V and 6 bases at J, with 16 bases between the two ends. CDR1 MNHEY and CDR2 SMNVEV come from the germline V gene (reference sequence). The CDR3 sequence is CASSSRLTVFEQYF. The CDR3 DNA reads as TGTGCCAGCAGTTCACGACTGACCGTCTTCGAGCAGTACTTC.

J is TRBJ1-1 and V is TRBV28, with D hard to call. The CDR3 totals 11 residues. Germline lookup yields CDR1 MDHEN and CDR2 SYDVKM. Trimming pared 2 bases from V and 10 bases from J, leaving 8 bases between. CDR3 residues: CASSLGSGAFF. CDR3 nucleotide sequence: TGTGCCAGCAGTTTAGGGTCTGGAGCTTTCTTT.

The rearrangement joins TRBV20-1 to TRBJ2-7, with D perhaps matching TRBD1 (6 bases). The CDR3 consists of 12 residues. Germline CDR1 DFQATT, CDR2 SNEGSKA (reference sequence). The V gene lost 5 bases and the J gene lost 0 bases, with 8 bases spanning the gap. The CDR3 DNA reads as TGCAGTGCTGGGGACATCTCCTACGAGCAGTACTTC. It is translated as CSAGDISYEQYF.

The gene calls are TRBV20-1 and TRBJ1-1, with 7 bases aligning to TRBD1. There are 13 residues in the CDR3. Trimming at V came to 8 bases and at J to 6 bases, leaving 12 bases not matched to a gene. The germline V gene has CDR1 DFQATT and CDR2 SNEGSKA (reference sequence). CDR3 nucleotide sequence: TGCAGTTTCAGGGACAGCCGGAGGGCTGAAGCTTTCTTT. This encodes CSFRDSRRAEAFF.

Ten or more counts support this clonotype. The chain couples TRBV7-2 to TRBJ2-5, with D possibly matching TRBD1 (6 bases). The CDR3 has 16 amino acids. Trimming left V 1 base short and J 1 base short, with 13 bases between. From germline, CDR1 is SGHTA and CDR2 FQGNSA. CDR3 sequence (DNA): TGTGCCAGCAGCTTAGGGGTCGACAGGAGCCAAGAGACCCAGTACTTC. It encodes CASSLGVDRSQETQYF. Drawing the rest from reference TRBV7-2 and TRBJ2-5, the complete variable domain is GAGVSQSPSNKVTEKGKDVELRCDPISGHTALYWYRQSLGQGLEFLIYFQGNSAPDKSGLPSDRFSAERTGGSVSTLTIQRTQQEDSAVYLCASSLGVDRSQETQYFGPGTRLLVL.

This rearrangement joins TRBV6-2 or TRBV6-3 to TRBJ2-5; D is undetermined. Trimming left V 9 bases short and J 10 bases short, with 21 bases between. Looked up from germline, CDR1 is MNHEY and CDR2 is SVGEGT. The CDR3 runs to 13 residues. This chain's CDR3 is CASSTRTLLDQYF. As DNA, the CDR3 is TGTGCCAGTAGTACCCGAACACTATTGGACCAGTACTTC.

This clonotype was detected ten times or more. The chain links TRBV6-1 to TRBJ2-2, with 13 bases aligning to TRBD2. Per the germline V gene, CDR1 is MNHNS and CDR2 is SASEGT. J gave up 7 bases and V 4 bases, and 3 bases lay outside the gene matches. The length of the CDR3 is 15 residues. The CDR3 DNA follows: TGTGCCAGCAGTGGGGGACTAGCGGGAATCGGGGAGCTGTTTTTT. It codes for CASSGGLAGIGELFF.

This clonotype was counted ten times or more. The chain uses TRBV20-1 and TRBJ2-7, with no clear D. This CDR3 contains 13 residues. With 2 bases removed from V and 4 bases from J, the gap between germline ends came to 12 bases. CDR1 is DFQATT and CDR2 is SNEGSKA in the germline V gene (reference sequence). The CDR3, as DNA: TGCAGTGCTAGACGCGACCTCGTGTACGAGCAGTACTTC. This encodes CSARRDLVYEQYF.

The chain is built from TRBV9 and TRBJ1-2, with 7 bases aligning to TRBD1. This CDR3 spans 12 amino acids. Germline V CDR1 and CDR2: SGDLS, YYNGEE. The V and J ends lost 0 bases and 8 bases, in that order; junction bases with no gene match: 1. The CDR3 region has the DNA TGTGCCAGCAGCGTAGAAGGGGGCGGCTACACCTTC. Translated: CASSVEGGGYTF.

Many counts were recorded for this clonotype. The chain uses TRBV27 and TRBJ2-5, with TRBD2 matching 7 bases. CDR3 length equals 13 residues. Losses at the gene ends were 7 bases for V and 7 bases for J; bases not matched to a gene: 9. Germline V gene lookup returns CDR1 MNHEY and CDR2 SMNVEV (reference sequence). The CDR3 DNA reads TGTGCCAGCACCCAAAGCGGGGAAGGGACCCAGTACTTC. It encodes CASTQSGEGTQYF.

This clonotype appeared a few times. J is TRBJ1-4 and V is TRBV5-1, with D possibly being TRBD1 (6 bases). CDR3 size: 15 residues. From germline, CDR1 is SGHRS and CDR2 YFSETQ. V was trimmed by 2 bases and J by 8 bases, leaving 16 bases between them. Written as DNA, the CDR3 is TGCGCCAGCAGCTTCAACAGGGATTGGGGGGAAAAACTGTTTTTT. Amino acid sequence: CASSFNRDWGEKLFF.